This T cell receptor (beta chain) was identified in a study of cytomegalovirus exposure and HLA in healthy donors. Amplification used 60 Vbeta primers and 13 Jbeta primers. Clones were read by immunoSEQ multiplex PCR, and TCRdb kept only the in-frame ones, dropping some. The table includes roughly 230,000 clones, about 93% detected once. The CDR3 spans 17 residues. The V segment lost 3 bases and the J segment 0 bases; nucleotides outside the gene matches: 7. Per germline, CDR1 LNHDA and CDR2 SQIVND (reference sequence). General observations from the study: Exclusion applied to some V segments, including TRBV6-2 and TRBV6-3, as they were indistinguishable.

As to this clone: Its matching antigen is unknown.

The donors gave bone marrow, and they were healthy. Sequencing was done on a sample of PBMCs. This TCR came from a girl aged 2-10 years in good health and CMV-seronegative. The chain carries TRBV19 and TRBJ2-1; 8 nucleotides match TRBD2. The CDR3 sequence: CASSIFSAGASYNEQFF. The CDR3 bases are TGTGCCAGTAGTATCTTCTCAGCGGGAGCCTCCTACAATGAGCAGTTCTTC.